This TCR beta chain is drawn from a study of T cell changes during pregnancy in multiple sclerosis. Measured with immunoSEQ multiplex PCR; TCRdb has only the in-frame clones, and not every one. The sample has around 67,000 clones, about nine tenths seen once. This CDR3 is 12 amino acids long. V lost 4 bases to trimming and J lost 5 bases, with 8 bases between them. Germline loops: CDR1 SGHAT, CDR2 FQDESV (reference sequence). The TCR comes from a female donor with multiple sclerosis, enrolled in a pregnancy study. Sequenced material: peripheral blood, taken in the first trimester of pregnancy. The chain carries TRBV11-1 and TRBJ1-1, with D possibly matching TRBD1 (5 bases). CDR3 DNA sequence: TGTGCCAGCAGCTCAGGGAGGACTGAAGCTTTCTTT. Residues: CASSSGRTEAFF.